This section outlines one TCR beta chain sequence together with its context. Under the authors' procedure: Amplification of reference gene primers provided the estimated nucleated cell counts. Profiled with immunoSEQ multiplex PCR; TCRdb holds only in-frame clones, not every one. The DNA gave D and trimming, while V, J and clone size come from that table. The sample yields some 150,000 clones, almost 90% seen once. This record belongs to a study of blood T cell repertoires in COVID-19. Study background: COVID-19 samples from acute and convalescent phases originated in the United States, Italy and Spain.

Sequencing input: peripheral blood. This receptor was obtained from a human donor in a cohort sampled during active COVID-19.

The CDR3 is CASSLPPYGYTF. The CDR3 bases are TGTGCCAGCAGCCTTCCTCCGTATGGCTACACCTTC. V gene TRBV28 combines with J gene TRBJ1-2; D uncertain. V was clipped by 6 bases and J by 5 bases, with 10 bases between them. Per germline, CDR1 MDHEN and CDR2 SYDVKM. CDR3 length: 12 residues.